The 29 T cell receptor beta chains in this list originate from one sample, sequenced in a study of T cell changes during pregnancy in multiple sclerosis. Only in-frame clones appear in the TCRdb table, and some are missing; sequencing was by immunoSEQ multiplex PCR. The sample lists fewer than 85,000 clones, 90% to 95% occurring once. Sequencing was performed on peripheral blood, taken in the second trimester of pregnancy. The receptors shown here come from a female donor with multiple sclerosis, enrolled in a pregnancy study.

The chain combines TRBV6-4 with TRBJ2-7; D remains ambiguous. V lost 0 bases and J lost 0, with 12 bases in between. The length of the CDR3 is 16 residues. Germline CDR1 is MRHNA and CDR2 is SNTAGT. CDR3 protein: CASSDSGLLSSYEQYF. CDR3 nucleotide sequence: TGTGCCAGCAGTGACTCTGGGCTACTTAGCTCCTACGAGCAGTACTTC.

Here the CDR3 DNA reads TGTGCCAGCAGTTTATCCCGGACAGGGGATGGCTACACCTTC. This translates into CASSLSRTGDGYTF. V usage is TRBV28 and J usage is TRBJ1-2; 9 bases fit TRBD1. The CDR3 covers 14 residues. The trim removed 1 base at V and 6 bases at J, leaving 3 bases unmatched. Germline V gene data show CDR1 as MDHEN and CDR2 as SYDVKM.

J is TRBJ1-2 and V is TRBV27, with 9 bases fitting TRBD1. Germline lookup yields CDR1 MNHEY and CDR2 SMNVEV (reference sequence). The CDR3 contains 16 residues. The trim removed 2 bases at V and 7 bases at J, leaving 11 bases unmatched. DNA of the CDR3: TGTGCCAGCAGTTTAGATGCGGGACAGGGAATCGGTGGCTACACCTTC. Protein sequence: CASSLDAGQGIGGYTF.

The V call is TRBV28, the J call TRBJ2-7; 7 bases map to TRBD2. J gave up 1 base and V 3 bases, and 9 bases lay outside the gene matches. This CDR3 spans 16 amino acids. Germline V lookup: CDR1 MDHEN, CDR2 SYDVKM. The CDR3 bases are TGTGCCAGCAGTTTCCCACTAGCGAGATTATCCTACGAGCAGTACTTC. This sequence encodes CASSFPLARLSYEQYF.

The V and J genes are TRBV4-1 and TRBJ2-7, with 7 bases matching TRBD1. Losses at the gene ends were 4 bases for V and 0 bases for J; bases not matched to a gene: 3. Germline assignment: CDR1 MGHRA and CDR2 YSYEKL. This CDR3 is built from 14 residues. The CDR3 DNA reads as TGCGCCAGCAGCCCGGGACAGACCTCCTACGAGCAGTACTTC. Translating it yields CASSPGQTSYEQYF.

The rearrangement uses TRBV19 and TRBJ2-5, with TRBD1 matching 9 bases. The J segment lost 4 bases and the V segment lost 4 bases, leaving 7 bases of the junction unmatched. This CDR3 has 15 amino acids. Germline CDR1 and CDR2: LNHDA and SQIVND (reference sequence). The CDR3 DNA sequence: TGTGCCAGTAGTAAAGGGGACAGGGTTGTAGAGACCCAGTACTTC. Protein product: CASSKGDRVVETQYF.

CDR3: CASSKVHDTEAFF. CDR3 nucleotides: TGTGCCAGCAGCAAAGTACACGACACTGAAGCTTTCTTT. The rearrangement uses TRBV21-1 and TRBJ1-1; TRBD1 was called by the table and not checked on the DNA. TRBV21-1 is a documented pseudogene. The CDR3 is 13 amino acids.

In its sample, this clone was seen once. The chain carries TRBV6-5 and TRBJ2-1, with 10 bases fitting TRBD2. Germline V gene lookup returns CDR1 MNHEY and CDR2 SVGAGI. The CDR3 is 16 amino acids. V lost 2 bases to trimming and J lost 2 bases; unmatched junction nucleotides: 3. This chain's CDR3 is CASSYRTSGTYNEQFF. The CDR3 DNA is TGTGCCAGCAGTTACCGCACTAGCGGGACCTACAATGAGCAGTTCTTC.

This chain joins TRBV6-4 and TRBJ2-2, with D possibly matching TRBD2 (5 bases). CDR3 length: 13 residues. V was clipped by 3 bases and J by 5 bases, with 7 bases between them. CDR1 and CDR2 (germline): MRHNA, SNTAGT. The CDR3 DNA is TGTGCCAGCAGTGAAGCGGCAACCGGGGAGCTGTTTTTT. Protein sequence: CASSEAATGELFF.

V usage is TRBV4-1 and J usage is TRBJ1-5, with TRBD1 as a possible D gene (6 bases). This CDR3 comprises 15 residues. With 0 bases removed from V and 6 bases from J, the gap between germline ends came to 12 bases. The germline gives CDR1 MGHRA, CDR2 YSYEKL. The CDR3 sequence is CASSQDIGGPQPQHF. CDR3 coding DNA: TGCGCCAGCAGCCAAGATATTGGGGGCCCTCAGCCCCAGCATTTT.

The chain recombines TRBV5-1 with TRBJ1-5; tentatively, D is TRBD1 (5 bases). Germline V gives CDR1 SGHRS, CDR2 YFSETQ. The V and J ends lost 0 bases and 1 base respectively, with 8 bases between them. This CDR3 spans 15 amino acids. The CDR3 bases are TGCGCCAGCAGCTTGGCCGGGGGGAGCAATCAGCCCCAGCATTTT. As protein: CASSLAGGSNQPQHF.

This chain joins TRBV10-3 and TRBJ2-3; 7 bases line up with TRBD1. V lost 3 bases and J lost 1; bases outside the gene matches: 7. Germline V gives CDR1 ENHRY, CDR2 SYGVKD. The CDR3 runs to 16 residues. Here the CDR3 reads CAISDGQAGGTDTQYF. CDR3 nucleotides: TGTGCCATCAGTGACGGACAGGCCGGAGGCACAGATACGCAGTATTTT.

The rearrangement uses TRBV10-1 and TRBJ1-2; 7 bases are shared with TRBD1. This CDR3 has 16 residues. J was trimmed by 2 bases and V by 3 bases; bases with no gene match: 9. Germline V CDR1 and CDR2: WNHNN, SYGVQD (reference sequence). In nucleotides, the CDR3 is TGCGCCAGCAGTGATTCGGGACAGCCTCGAAACTATGGCTACACCTTC. It codes for CASSDSGQPRNYGYTF.

The genes are TRBV19 and TRBJ1-1, with D hard to call. The CDR3 has 14 residues. Germline CDR1 is LNHDA and CDR2 is SQIVND (reference sequence). Trimming removed 7 bases at V and 1 base at J, with 13 bases between. Here the CDR3 DNA reads TGTGCCAGTACCCAGATGAACGCGAACACTGAAGCTTTCTTT. Its translation: CASTQMNANTEAFF. The complete variable domain, with remaining parts taken from reference TRBV19 and TRBJ1-1, reads DGGITQSPKYLFRKEGQNVTLSCEQNLNHDAMYWYRQDPGQGLRLIYYSQIVNDFQKGDIAEGYSVSREKKESFPLTVTSAQKNPTAFYLCASTQMNANTEAFFGQGTRLTVV.

The genes are TRBV11-2 and TRBJ2-7, with TRBD2 matching over 9 bases. The V gene end was trimmed by 0 bases and the J gene end by 4 bases; junction bases not matched to a gene: 13. Germline V gene data show CDR1 as SGHAT and CDR2 as FQNNGV. The CDR3 length is 18 residues. DNA of the CDR3: TGTGCCAGCAGCTTAGATCTGGCGTTTGCGGGAGGGAAATACGAGCAGTACTTC. Translation: CASSLDLAFAGGKYEQYF.

This chain links TRBV28 with TRBJ1-2; maybe TRBD1 (5 bases). This CDR3 has 14 residues. V was pared by 3 bases and J by 2 bases, with 10 bases between. Germline values: CDR1 MDHEN, CDR2 SYDVKM. The CDR3 DNA follows: TGTGCCAGCAGTTTGAACAGGAAGAACTATGGCTACACCTTC. Protein product: CASSLNRKNYGYTF.

The chain combines TRBV4-3 with TRBJ1-2; D unclear. Trimming left V 8 bases short and J 8 bases short, with 21 bases between. This CDR3 is 14 amino acids long. Germline values: CDR1 LGHNA, CDR2 YSLEER. The CDR3 loop is CASGSGEPLRGYTF. The CDR3 coding sequence is TGCGCCAGCGGAAGCGGGGAACCTCTACGCGGCTACACCTTC.

The chain links TRBV2 to TRBJ1-3; TRBD1 might be the D (6 bases). The CDR3 loop spans 13 amino acids. The V and J ends lost 7 bases and 4 bases respectively, with 11 bases between them. CDR1 is SNHLY, CDR2 FYNNEI, per germline. The CDR3 here is CASTTGPGNTIYF. CDR3 sequence (DNA): TGTGCCAGCACAACAGGGCCCGGAAACACCATATATTTT.

This clone was recorded once. The J gene is TRBJ2-7, the V gene TRBV2; D may be TRBD2 (6 bases). Deletions cut 3 bases from V and 2 bases from J, with 14 bases between. Germline V lookup: CDR1 SNHLY, CDR2 FYNNEI. The CDR3 has 15 amino acids. The CDR3, as DNA: TGTGCCAGCAGTGATCCCGGGAGTCAAACCTACGAGCAGTACTTC. Protein: CASSDPGSQTYEQYF.

This rearrangement joins TRBV11-3 to TRBJ2-1; TRBD2 might be the D (5 bases). With 1 base removed from V and 5 bases from J, the gap between germline ends came to 12 bases. This CDR3 is 15 amino acids long. The V gene's germline CDR1 is SGHNT and CDR2 YENEEA. CDR3 in DNA: TGTGCCAGCAGCTTAGGTGAGGGCAGGAACAATGAGCAGTTCTTC. Its protein is CASSLGEGRNNEQFF.

This clone appeared once. The chain joins TRBV5-4 to TRBJ2-5, with D possibly TRBD2 on 5 matching bases. The CDR3 is made up of 14 amino acids. With 4 bases removed from V and 5 bases from J, the gap between germline ends came to 15 bases. Germline V gene data show CDR1 as SGHNT and CDR2 as YYREEE (reference sequence). CDR3 DNA sequence: TGTGCCAGCAGCAGGCCCGGGGAAGGGGAGACCCAGTACTTC. Amino acid sequence: CASSRPGEGETQYF.

In DNA form, the CDR3 reads TGTGCCAGCAGTTTCTTAGGGAGCTTCGACGAGCAGTACTTC. Translating gives CASSFLGSFDEQYF. This chain uses TRBV27 with TRBJ2-7, with a weak D call TRBD2 (5 bases). The CDR3 contains 14 residues. V lost 3 bases and J lost 5, with 14 bases in between. Germline values: CDR1 MNHEY, CDR2 SMNVEV (reference sequence).

This chain links TRBV7-9 with TRBJ2-3; the D gene is possibly TRBD2 (6 bases). The CDR3 loop spans 16 amino acids. Germline V lookup: CDR1 SEHNR, CDR2 FQNEAQ (reference sequence). Trimming removed 0 bases at V and 3 bases at J, with 13 bases between. The CDR3 protein is CASSLARGGLTDTQYF. The CDR3 region has the DNA TGTGCCAGCAGCTTAGCGCGGGGCGGACTAACAGATACGCAGTATTTT.

V usage is TRBV7-3 and J usage is TRBJ2-1; 10 bases map to TRBD2. Germline V lookup: CDR1 SGHTA, CDR2 FQGTGA. The V gene end was trimmed by 5 bases and the J gene end by 4 bases; junction bases not matched to a gene: 8. The CDR3 has 16 residues. In DNA, the CDR3 is TGTGCCAGCAGCCCTATTCCGGGACTAGCGTACAATGAGCAGTTCTTC. Translation: CASSPIPGLAYNEQFF.

The V gene is TRBV19, the J gene TRBJ1-2; no reliable D call. The CDR3 is 14 amino acids. The ends were cut back, 3 bases at V and 1 base at J, with 9 bases in the middle. Germline CDR1 LNHDA, CDR2 SQIVND (reference sequence). CDR3 residues: CASSMRRFNYGYTF. Here the CDR3 DNA reads TGTGCCAGTAGTATGCGTAGATTTAACTATGGCTACACCTTC.

V and J are TRBV6-5 and TRBJ2-1; 10 bases match TRBD1. Trimming took 6 bases from V and 2 from J; bases not matched to a gene: 4. This CDR3 spans 15 amino acids. The germline V gene has CDR1 MNHEY and CDR2 SVGAGI. The CDR3, as DNA: TGTGCCAGCAGAGGCGACAGGGGGCCCTACAATGAGCAGTTCTTC. Translation: CASRGDRGPYNEQFF.

The chain employs TRBV10-3 and TRBJ1-4; TRBD1 agrees at 8 bases. Germline lookup yields CDR1 ENHRY and CDR2 SYGVKD. The V segment lost 0 bases and the J segment 8 bases; nucleotides outside the gene matches: 5. The length of the CDR3 is 15 residues. The CDR3 DNA sequence: TGTGCCATCAGTGAGTCCTACAGGGGGGCGGAAAAACTGTTTTTT. Translated, it gives CAISESYRGAEKLFF.

The rearrangement joins TRBV7-2 to TRBJ2-7; D perhaps matches TRBD2 (5 bases). With 1 base removed from V and 2 bases from J, the gap between germline ends came to 12 bases. The CDR3 loop spans 15 amino acids. Germline V CDR1 and CDR2: SGHTA, FQGNSA. The CDR3: CASSLDSAEAYEQYF. The CDR3 region has the DNA TGTGCCAGCAGCTTAGATAGCGCTGAAGCCTACGAGCAGTACTTC.

The chain links TRBV5-1 to TRBJ2-7; 7 nucleotides match TRBD1. The CDR3 consists of 16 residues. The ends lost 3 bases at V and 6 bases at J; junction bases unmatched: 15. Per germline, CDR1 SGHRS and CDR2 YFSETQ. This CDR3 is CASSWGPGGLSSEQYF. The DNA of the CDR3 is TGCGCCAGCAGCTGGGGCCCAGGGGGTCTATCGTCCGAGCAGTACTTC. The complete variable domain, with remaining parts taken from reference TRBV5-1 and TRBJ2-7, reads KAGVTQTPRYLIKTRGQQVTLSCSPISGHRSVSWYQQTPGQGLQFLFEYFSETQRNKGNFPGRFSGRQFSNSRSEMNVSTLELGDSALYLCASSWGPGGLSSEQYFGPGTRLTVT.